One and the same sample provided the 8 T cell receptor beta chains below, sequenced in a study of blood T cell repertoires in COVID-19. TCRdb's copy holds only in-frame clones and misses some; the assay was immunoSEQ multiplex PCR. Of fewer than 300,000 clones in the sample, about 80% were seen once. Material for sequencing was peripheral blood. These receptors all stem from a woman between 50 and 59 years old who had recovered from COVID-19.

The gene calls are TRBV7-2 and TRBJ1-5; 10 bases match TRBD1. The CDR3 spans 15 residues. Germline V gives CDR1 SGHTA, CDR2 FQGNSA. Germline trimming cut 6 bases from V and 5 bases from J; bases unmatched to any gene: 7. CDR3 protein: CASSRGQGVYQPQHF. The CDR3 nucleotides are TGTGCCAGCAGTAGAGGACAGGGGGTGTATCAGCCCCAGCATTTT.

The rearrangement uses TRBV5-6 and TRBJ2-1; TRBD2 might be the D (6 bases). The V end was cut by 4 bases, the J end by 8 bases, with 10 bases between. The CDR3 is 12 residues long. Germline assignment: CDR1 SGHDT and CDR2 YYEEEE. CDR3 nucleotide sequence: TGTGCCAGCAGCCGCTGGGGGGATGAGCAGTTCTTC. Encoded protein: CASSRWGDEQFF.

This chain uses TRBV30 with TRBJ2-4, with TRBD1 identical over 7 bases. CDR1 is GTSNPN and CDR2 is SVGIG in the germline V gene (reference sequence). J lost 0 bases, V lost 2 bases, and 7 bases had no gene match. The CDR3 length is 16 residues. The CDR3 protein is CAWSFGTAIAKNIQYF. For the CDR3, the DNA is TGTGCCTGGAGTTTCGGGACAGCCATAGCCAAAAACATTCAGTACTTC.

This chain joins TRBV27 and TRBJ2-7; D might be TRBD2 (6 bases). The CDR3 is 15 residues long. V lost 5 bases and J 5 bases, leaving 19 bases between the germline ends. In germline, CDR1 is MNHEY, CDR2 SMNVEV (reference sequence). The chain's CDR3 is CASSDAGTGGNEQYF. The CDR3 DNA is TGTGCCAGCAGTGACGCCGGGACCGGCGGGAACGAGCAGTACTTC.

The chain couples TRBV7-2 to TRBJ2-4; 8 positions agree with TRBD1. The CDR3 sequence is 14 residues long. V shed 5 bases, J shed 5 bases, and the junction held 5 bases outside the gene matches. From germline, CDR1 is SGHTA and CDR2 FQGNSA. DNA of the CDR3: TGTGCCAGCAGCCCCACAGGGGGAGAAAACATTCAGTACTTC. This encodes CASSPTGGENIQYF.

The chain couples TRBV18 to TRBJ1-5, with D perhaps TRBD1 (5 bases). Germline V gene data show CDR1 as KGHSH and CDR2 as LQKENI. The CDR3 contains 13 residues. Trimming removed 3 bases at V and 7 bases at J, with 10 bases between. CDR3 nucleotide sequence: TGTGCCAGCTCACCCGGGGGGGAACAGCCCCAGCATTTT. As protein: CASSPGGEQPQHF.

The chain combines TRBV7-2 with TRBJ2-3; 8 positions match TRBD2. The V gene end was trimmed by 5 bases and the J gene end by 4 bases; junction bases not matched to a gene: 14. Per the germline V gene, CDR1 is SGHTA and CDR2 is FQGNSA. This CDR3 has 17 residues. CDR3 amino acids: CASSPRGGRRSADTQYF. DNA of the CDR3: TGTGCCAGCAGCCCGAGGGGCGGGAGGAGGAGTGCAGATACGCAGTATTTT. Drawing the rest from reference TRBV7-2 and TRBJ2-3, the complete variable domain is GAGVSQSPSNKVTEKGKDVELRCDPISGHTALYWYRQSLGQGLEFLIYFQGNSAPDKSGLPSDRFSAERTGGSVSTLTIQRTQQEDSAVYLCASSPRGGRRSADTQYFGPGTRLTVL.

This clone was recorded only once. The chain uses TRBV28 and TRBJ2-1; 9 nucleotides agree with TRBD1. CDR1 is MDHEN and CDR2 is SYDVKM in the germline V gene. V trimming: 11 bases; J trimming: 9 bases; junction bases outside the gene matches: 29. The CDR3 covers 19 residues. This chain's CDR3 is CAYPGFWTGLGGGQGEQFF. The CDR3 region has the DNA TGTGCCTACCCCGGATTCTGGACAGGGCTGGGCGGGGGACAGGGTGAGCAGTTCTTC.